The entry that follows covers one TCR beta chain sequence. Germline-derived CDR1 and CDR2 are SGHTA and FQGTGA. The length of the CDR3 is 13 residues. The ends were cut back, 5 bases at V and 3 bases at J, with 11 bases in the middle. The method was immunoSEQ multiplex PCR; TCRdb's version includes in-frame clones alone and lacks a portion of them. The data hold about 280,000 clones, with about four fifths observed a single time. Participants' own reports of clinical history determined their cohort assignment. The sample originates from a study of blood T cell repertoires in COVID-19. This chain connects TRBV7-3 to TRBJ2-7, with D tentatively TRBD1 (6 bases). This clonotype was obtained from a man aged 35 to 55 who had been exposed to COVID-19. The source material was PBMCs or T cells enriched from blood (not recorded which). CDR3 coding DNA: TGTGCCAGCAGCCCCCAACAGGGCTACGAGCAGTACTTC. As protein: CASSPQQGYEQYF.